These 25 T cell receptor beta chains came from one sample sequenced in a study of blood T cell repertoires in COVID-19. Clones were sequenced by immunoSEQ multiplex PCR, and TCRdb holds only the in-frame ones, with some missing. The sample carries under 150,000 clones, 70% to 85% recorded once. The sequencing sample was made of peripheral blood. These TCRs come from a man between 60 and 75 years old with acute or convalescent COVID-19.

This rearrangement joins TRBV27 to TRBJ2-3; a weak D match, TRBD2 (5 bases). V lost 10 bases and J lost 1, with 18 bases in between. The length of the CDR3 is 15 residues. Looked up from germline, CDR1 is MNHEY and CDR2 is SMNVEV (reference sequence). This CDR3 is CATRAQGLGTDTQYF. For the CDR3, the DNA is TGTGCCACGAGGGCTCAAGGTCTTGGCACAGATACGCAGTATTTT.

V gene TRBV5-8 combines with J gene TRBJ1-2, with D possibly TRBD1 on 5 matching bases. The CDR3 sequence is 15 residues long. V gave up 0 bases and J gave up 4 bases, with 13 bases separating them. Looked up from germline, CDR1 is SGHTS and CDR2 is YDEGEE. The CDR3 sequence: CASSLGTRGGYGYTF. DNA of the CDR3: TGTGCCAGCAGCTTGGGAACAAGGGGCGGCTATGGCTACACCTTC.

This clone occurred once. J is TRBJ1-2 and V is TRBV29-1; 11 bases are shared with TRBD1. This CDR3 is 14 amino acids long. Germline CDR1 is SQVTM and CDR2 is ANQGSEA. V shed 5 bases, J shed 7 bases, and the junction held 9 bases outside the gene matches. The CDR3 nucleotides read TGCAGCGTTCGACGAAGTGGACAGGGGGCTGGCTACACCTTC. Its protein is CSVRRSGQGAGYTF.

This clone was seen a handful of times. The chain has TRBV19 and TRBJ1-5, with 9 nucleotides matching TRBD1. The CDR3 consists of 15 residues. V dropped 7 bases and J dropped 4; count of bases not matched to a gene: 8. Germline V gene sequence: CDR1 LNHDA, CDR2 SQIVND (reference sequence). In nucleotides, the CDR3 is TGTGCCAGTATCGACAGGGGGGGAAGTAATCAGCCCCAGCATTTT. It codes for CASIDRGGSNQPQHF.

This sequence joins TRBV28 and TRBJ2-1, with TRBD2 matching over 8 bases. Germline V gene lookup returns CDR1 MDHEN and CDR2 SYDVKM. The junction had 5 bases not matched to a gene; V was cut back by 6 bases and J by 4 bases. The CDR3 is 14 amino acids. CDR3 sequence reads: CASRGAGDYNEQFF. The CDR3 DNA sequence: TGTGCCAGCAGGGGAGCGGGAGATTACAATGAGCAGTTCTTC.

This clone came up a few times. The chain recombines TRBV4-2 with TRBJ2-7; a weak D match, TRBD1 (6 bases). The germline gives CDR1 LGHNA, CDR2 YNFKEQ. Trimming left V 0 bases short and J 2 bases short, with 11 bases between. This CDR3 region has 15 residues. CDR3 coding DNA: TGTGCCAGCAGCCAAGAACAGGGAACGACCTACGAGCAGTACTTC. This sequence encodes CASSQEQGTTYEQYF.

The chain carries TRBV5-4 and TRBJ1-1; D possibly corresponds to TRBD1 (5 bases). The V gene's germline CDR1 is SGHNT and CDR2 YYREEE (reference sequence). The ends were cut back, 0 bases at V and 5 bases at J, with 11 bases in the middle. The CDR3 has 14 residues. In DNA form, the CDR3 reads TGTGCCAGCAGCTTGGTTCAGGGAAATACTGAAGCTTTCTTT. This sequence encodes CASSLVQGNTEAFF.

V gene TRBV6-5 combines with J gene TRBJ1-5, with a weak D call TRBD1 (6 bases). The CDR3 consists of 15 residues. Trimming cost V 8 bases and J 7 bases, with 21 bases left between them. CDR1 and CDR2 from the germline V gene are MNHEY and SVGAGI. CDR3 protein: CASAASGGAGQPQHF. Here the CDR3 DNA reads TGTGCCAGCGCAGCCTCGGGGGGCGCAGGGCAGCCCCAGCATTTT.

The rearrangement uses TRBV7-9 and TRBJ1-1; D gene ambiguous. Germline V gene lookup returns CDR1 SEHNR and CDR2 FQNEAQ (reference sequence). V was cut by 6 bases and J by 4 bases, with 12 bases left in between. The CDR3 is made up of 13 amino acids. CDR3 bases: TGTGCCAGCAGGGGCGGGGTATTCACTGAAGCTTTCTTT. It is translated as CASRGGVFTEAFF.

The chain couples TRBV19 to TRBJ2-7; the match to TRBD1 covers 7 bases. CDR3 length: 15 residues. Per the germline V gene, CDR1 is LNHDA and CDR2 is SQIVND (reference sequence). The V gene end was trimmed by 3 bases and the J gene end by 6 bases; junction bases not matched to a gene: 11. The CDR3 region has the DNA TGTGCCAGTAGTATGTCAGGGACAGTGCCTCGCGAGCAGTACTTC. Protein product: CASSMSGTVPREQYF.

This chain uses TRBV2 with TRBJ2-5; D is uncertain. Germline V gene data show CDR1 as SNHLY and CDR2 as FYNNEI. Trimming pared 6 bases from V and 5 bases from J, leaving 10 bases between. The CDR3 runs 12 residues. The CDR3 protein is CASRVSLETQYF. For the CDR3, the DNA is TGTGCCAGCAGGGTGAGCTTGGAGACCCAGTACTTC.

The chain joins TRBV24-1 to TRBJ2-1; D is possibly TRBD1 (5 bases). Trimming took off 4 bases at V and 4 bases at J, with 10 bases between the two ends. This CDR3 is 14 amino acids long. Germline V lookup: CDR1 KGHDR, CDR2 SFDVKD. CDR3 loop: CATSEGRAYNEQFF. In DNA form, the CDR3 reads TGTGCCACCAGTGAGGGCAGGGCTTACAATGAGCAGTTCTTC.

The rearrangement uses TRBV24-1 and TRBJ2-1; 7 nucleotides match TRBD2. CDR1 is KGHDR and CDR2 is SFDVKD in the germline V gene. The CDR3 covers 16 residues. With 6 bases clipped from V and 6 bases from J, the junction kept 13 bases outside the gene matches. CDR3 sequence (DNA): TGTGCCACCAGTCGAAGAGGGGCGGGAGAGGGCAATGAGCAGTTCTTC. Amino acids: CATSRRGAGEGNEQFF.

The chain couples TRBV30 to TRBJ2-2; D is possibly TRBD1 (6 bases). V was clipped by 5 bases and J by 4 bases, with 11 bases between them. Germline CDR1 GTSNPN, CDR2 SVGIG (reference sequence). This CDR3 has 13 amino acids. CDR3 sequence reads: CAWLRQATGELFF. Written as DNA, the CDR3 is TGTGCCTGGTTGAGACAGGCCACCGGGGAGCTGTTTTTT.

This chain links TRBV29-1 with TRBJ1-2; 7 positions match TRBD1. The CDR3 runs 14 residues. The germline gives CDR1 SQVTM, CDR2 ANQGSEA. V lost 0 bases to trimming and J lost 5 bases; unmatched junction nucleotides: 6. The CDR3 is CSVEDRGIIYGYTF. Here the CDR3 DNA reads TGCAGCGTTGAAGACAGGGGGATTATTTATGGCTACACCTTC.

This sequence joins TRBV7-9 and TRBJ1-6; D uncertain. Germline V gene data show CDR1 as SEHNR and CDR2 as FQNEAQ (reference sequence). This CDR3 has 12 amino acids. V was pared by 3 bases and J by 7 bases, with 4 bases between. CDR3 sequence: CASSFQNSPLHF. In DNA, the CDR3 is TGTGCCAGCAGCTTCCAGAATTCACCCCTCCACTTT.

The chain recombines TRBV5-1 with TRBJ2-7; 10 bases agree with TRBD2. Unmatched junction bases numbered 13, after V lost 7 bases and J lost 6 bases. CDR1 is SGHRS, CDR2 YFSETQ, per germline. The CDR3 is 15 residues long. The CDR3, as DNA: TGCGCCAGCGCACGACAAGCGGGAGGGGGGGTCGAGCAGTACTTC. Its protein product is CASARQAGGGVEQYF.

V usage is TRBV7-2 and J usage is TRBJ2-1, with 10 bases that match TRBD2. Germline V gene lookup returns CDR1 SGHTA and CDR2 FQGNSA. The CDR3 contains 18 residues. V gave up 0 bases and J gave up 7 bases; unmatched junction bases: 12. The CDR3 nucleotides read TGTGCCAGCAGCTTAGCAAAAGGAGGCGGTAGCGGGAGGAATGAGCAGTTCTTC. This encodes CASSLAKGGGSGRNEQFF.

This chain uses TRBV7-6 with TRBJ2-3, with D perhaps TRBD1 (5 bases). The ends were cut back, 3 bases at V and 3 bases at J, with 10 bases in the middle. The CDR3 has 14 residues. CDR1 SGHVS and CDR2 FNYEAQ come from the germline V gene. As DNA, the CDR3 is TGTGCCAGCAGCTTGGCAGGGCAGACAGATACGCAGTATTTT. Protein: CASSLAGQTDTQYF.

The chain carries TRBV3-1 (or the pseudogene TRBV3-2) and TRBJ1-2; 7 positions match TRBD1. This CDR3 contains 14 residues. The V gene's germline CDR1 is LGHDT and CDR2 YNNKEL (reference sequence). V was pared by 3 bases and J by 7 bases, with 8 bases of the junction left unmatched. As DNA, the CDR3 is TGTGCCAGCAGCCAGGGCCCACAGGGGTTTGGCTACACCTTC. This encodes CASSQGPQGFGYTF.

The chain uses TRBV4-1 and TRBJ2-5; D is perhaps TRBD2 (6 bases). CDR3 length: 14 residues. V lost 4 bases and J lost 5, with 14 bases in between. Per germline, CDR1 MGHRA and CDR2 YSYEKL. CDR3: CASSRLLAAETQYF. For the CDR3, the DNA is TGCGCCAGCAGCCGCCTACTAGCAGCTGAGACCCAGTACTTC.

The CDR3 DNA reads TGTGCCAGCAGTGAACTCGGAGGGGACACTGAAGCTTTCTTT. Translating it yields CASSELGGDTEAFF. The chain carries TRBV25-1 and TRBJ1-1; D might be TRBD1 (5 bases). CDR1 and CDR2 (germline): MGHDK, SYGVNS. Between the trimmed V and J ends, which lost 2 bases and 3 bases, there was a span of 10 bases. This CDR3 is 14 amino acids long.

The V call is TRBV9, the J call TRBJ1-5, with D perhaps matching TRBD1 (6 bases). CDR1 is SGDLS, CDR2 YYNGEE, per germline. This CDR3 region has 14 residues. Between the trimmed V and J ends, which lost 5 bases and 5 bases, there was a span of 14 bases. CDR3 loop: CASSLAGVDQPQHF. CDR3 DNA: TGTGCCAGCAGTTTGGCAGGGGTGGATCAGCCCCAGCATTTT.

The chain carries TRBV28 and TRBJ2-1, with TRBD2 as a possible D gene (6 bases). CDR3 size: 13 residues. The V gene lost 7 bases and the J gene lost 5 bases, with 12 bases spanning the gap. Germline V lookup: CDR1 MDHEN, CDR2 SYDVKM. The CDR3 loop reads CASIRLEDNEQFF. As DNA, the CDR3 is TGTGCCAGCATCCGACTAGAAGACAATGAGCAGTTCTTC.

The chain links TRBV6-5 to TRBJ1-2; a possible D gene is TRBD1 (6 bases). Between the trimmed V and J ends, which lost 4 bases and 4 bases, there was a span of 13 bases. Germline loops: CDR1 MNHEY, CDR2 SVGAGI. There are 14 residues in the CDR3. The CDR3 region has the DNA TGTGCCAGCAGTTCGCGAACAGGGCGCTATGGCTACACCTTC. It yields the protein CASSSRTGRYGYTF.